This T cell receptor (beta chain) was documented in a study of monozygotic twins with inflammatory bowel disease. Points from the study as a whole: Different T cell subtypes could not be distinguished.

The authors made each sample's cDNA in eight separate reactions. TCRdb re-called the 5' RACE reads and gives one entry per CDR3 protein, without DNA. Listed are approximately 400,000 distinct CDR3 sequences; 2.5% to 3% falls within the top ten. No sorting of T cells preceded isolation of total RNA from whole blood. Worth noting for this clonotype: No antigen is known for it.

The source is a human donor with ulcerative colitis or Crohn's disease, or a healthy co-twin of an affected twin (not recorded which). Sequencing was done on a sample of blood.

The CDR3 here is CASSQDLGQGWEQFF. The chain carries TRBV3-1 and TRBJ2-1; TCRdb indicates TRBD1, and absent DNA this call remains unverified. The germline gives CDR1 LGHDT, CDR2 YNNKEL (reference sequence). The CDR3 contains 15 residues.